This T cell receptor beta chain was identified during a study of T cells after yellow fever vaccination. Study-level information: For low cell numbers, libraries were made with SMART-Seq v4 Ultra Low Input.

This clonotype was seen more than once but under ten times. By 5'RACE template switching, TCR cDNA was produced, with a universal primer site and UMIs added in the process. In TCRdb, the 5' RACE reads were re-called with MiXCR into one record per CDR3 protein. The table lists more than 120,000 distinct CDR3 sequences, 6.5% to 8.5% of them singletons. This CDR3 has 13 amino acids. The germline CDR1 and CDR2 sequences are LNHDA and SQIVND (reference sequence). The V and J ends lost 2 bases and 2 bases respectively, with 5 bases between them. V and J are TRBV19 and TRBJ2-3, with D hard to call. The TCR sequence derives from a young man who received the YFV17D yellow fever vaccine. Sequences were derived from CD4+ T cells sorted from PBMCs, sampled 5 days after the yellow fever booster vaccination. CDR3 nucleotide sequence: TGTGCCAGTAGTATAAGAGTCACAGATACGCAGTATTTT. Its protein product is CASSIRVTDTQYF. Complete variable domain (other parts from reference TRBV19 and TRBJ2-3): DGGITQSPKYLFRKEGQNVTLSCEQNLNHDAMYWYRQDPGQGLRLIYYSQIVNDFQKGDIAEGYSVSREKKESFPLTVTSAQKNPTAFYLCASSIRVTDTQYFGPGTRLTVL.